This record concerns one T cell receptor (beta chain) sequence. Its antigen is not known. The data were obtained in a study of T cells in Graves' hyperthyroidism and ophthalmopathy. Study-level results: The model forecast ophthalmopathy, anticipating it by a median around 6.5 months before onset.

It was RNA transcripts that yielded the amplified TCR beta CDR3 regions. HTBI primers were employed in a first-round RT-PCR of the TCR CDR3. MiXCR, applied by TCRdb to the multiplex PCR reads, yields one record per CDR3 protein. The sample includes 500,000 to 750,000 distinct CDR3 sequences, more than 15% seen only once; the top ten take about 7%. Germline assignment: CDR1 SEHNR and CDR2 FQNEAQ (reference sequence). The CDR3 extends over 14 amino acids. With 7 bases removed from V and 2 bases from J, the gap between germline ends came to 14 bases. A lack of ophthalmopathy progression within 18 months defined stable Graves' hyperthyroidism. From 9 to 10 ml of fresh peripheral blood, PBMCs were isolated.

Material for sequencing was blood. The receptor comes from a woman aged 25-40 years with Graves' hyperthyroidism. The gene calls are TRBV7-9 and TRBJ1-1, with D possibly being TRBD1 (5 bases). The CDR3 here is CASTGLTENTEAFF. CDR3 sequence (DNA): TGTGCCAGCACCGGACTGACAGAAAACACTGAAGCTTTCTTT.